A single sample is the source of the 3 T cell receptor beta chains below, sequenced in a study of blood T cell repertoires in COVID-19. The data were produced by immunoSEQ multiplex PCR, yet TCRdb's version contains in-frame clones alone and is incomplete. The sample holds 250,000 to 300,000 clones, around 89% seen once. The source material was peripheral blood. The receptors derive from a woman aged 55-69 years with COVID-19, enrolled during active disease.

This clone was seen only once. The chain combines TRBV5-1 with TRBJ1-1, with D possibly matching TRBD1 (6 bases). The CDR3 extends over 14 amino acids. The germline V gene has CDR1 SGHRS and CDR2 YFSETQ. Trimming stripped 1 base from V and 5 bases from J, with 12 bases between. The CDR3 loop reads CASSLQGWRTEAFF. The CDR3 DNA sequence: TGCGCCAGCAGCTTGCAGGGGTGGAGGACTGAAGCTTTCTTT. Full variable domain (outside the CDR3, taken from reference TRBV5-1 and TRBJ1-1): KAGVTQTPRYLIKTRGQQVTLSCSPISGHRSVSWYQQTPGQGLQFLFEYFSETQRNKGNFPGRFSGRQFSNSRSEMNVSTLELGDSALYLCASSLQGWRTEAFFGQGTRLTVV.

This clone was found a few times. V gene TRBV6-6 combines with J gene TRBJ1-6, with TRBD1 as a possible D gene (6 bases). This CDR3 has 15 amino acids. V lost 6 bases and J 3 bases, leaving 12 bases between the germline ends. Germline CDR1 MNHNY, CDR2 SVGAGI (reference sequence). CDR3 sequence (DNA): TGTGCCAGCAGGCCCTGGACAGACTATAATTCACCCCTCCACTTT. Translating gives CASRPWTDYNSPLHF.

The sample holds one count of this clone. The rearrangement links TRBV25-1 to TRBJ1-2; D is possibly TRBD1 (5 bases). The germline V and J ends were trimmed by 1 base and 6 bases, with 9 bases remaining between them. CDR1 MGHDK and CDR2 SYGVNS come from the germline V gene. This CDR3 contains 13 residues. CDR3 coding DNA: TGTGCCAGCAGTGAATTGTGGGGGGATGGCTACACCTTC. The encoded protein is CASSELWGDGYTF.